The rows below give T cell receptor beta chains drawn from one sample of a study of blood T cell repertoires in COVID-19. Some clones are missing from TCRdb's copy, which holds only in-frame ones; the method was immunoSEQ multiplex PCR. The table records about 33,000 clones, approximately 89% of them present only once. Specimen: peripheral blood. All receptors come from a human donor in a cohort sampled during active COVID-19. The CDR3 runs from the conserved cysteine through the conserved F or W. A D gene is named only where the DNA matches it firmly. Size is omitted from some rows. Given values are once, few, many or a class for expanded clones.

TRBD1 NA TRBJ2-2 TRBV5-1 TGCGCCAGCAGCCAAAAGAGGACAGGGGGGAACACCGGGGAGCTGTTTTTT CASSQKRTGGNTGELFF
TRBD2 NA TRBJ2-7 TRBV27 TGTGCCAGCAGTCTAACCCGTCGCGGGAGCGACTACGAGCAGTACTTC CASSLTRRGSDYEQYF
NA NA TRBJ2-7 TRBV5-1 TGCGCCAGCAGCGCCTTCATAGCGCAAAGCTCCTACGAGCAGTACTTC CASSAFIAQSSYEQYF
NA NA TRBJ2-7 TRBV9 TGTGCCAGCAGCGTAGAGGCCGGGGTCTACGAGCAGTACTTC CASSVEAGVYEQYF
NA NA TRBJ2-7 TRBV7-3 TGTGCCAGCAGCTTGGCGGGATCCTACGAGCAGTACTTC CASSLAGSYEQYF
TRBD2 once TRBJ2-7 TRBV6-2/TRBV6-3 TGTGCCAGCAGCCGAACGTATCTAGCGGGAGGCCCAGGGAGCTCCTACGAGCAGTACTTC CASSRTYLAGGPGSSYEQYF
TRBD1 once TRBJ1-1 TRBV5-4 TGTGCCAGCAGCTTGGAAGGACAGGGGATGAACACTGAAGCTTTCTTT CASSLEGQGMNTEAFF
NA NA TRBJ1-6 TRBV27 TGTGCCACTAAAATGGGCACCTTGATTTCACCCCTCCACTTT CATKMGTLISPLHF
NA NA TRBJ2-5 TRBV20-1 TGCAGTGCTAGTTGGGAGGTTGGGACCCAGTACTTC CSASWEVGTQYF
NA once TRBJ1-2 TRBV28 TGTGCCAGCAGGGACACCCGAGCTAACTATGGCTACACCTTC CASRDTRANYGYTF
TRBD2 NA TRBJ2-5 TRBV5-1 TGCGCCAGCAGGAAGACTAGCGGGGGGCAGATTCGGTTTCTGGAGACCCAGTACTTC CASRKTSGGQIRFLETQYF
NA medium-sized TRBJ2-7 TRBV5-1 TGCGCCAGCAGCTTCCTAGGGGTTGGATTCTCCTACGAGCAGTACTTC CASSFLGVGFSYEQYF
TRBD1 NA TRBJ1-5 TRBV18 TGTGCCAGCTCACTCGACAGGGGAGGTCAGCCCCAGCATTTT CASSLDRGGQPQHF
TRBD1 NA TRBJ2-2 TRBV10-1 TGCGCCAGCAGGTCGGACAGGGGGACCGGGGAGCTGTTTTTT CASRSDRGTGELFF
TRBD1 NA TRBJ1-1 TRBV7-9 TGTGCCAGCAGCTTAGGGACAGGAATGAACACTGAAGCTTTCTTT CASSLGTGMNTEAFF
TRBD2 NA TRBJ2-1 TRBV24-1 TGTGCCACCAGTGATCTCGGGACTAGCGTAAATGAGCAGTTCTTC CATSDLGTSVNEQFF
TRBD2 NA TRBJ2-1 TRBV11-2 TGTGCCAGCAGCTTAAGCGGGGGACTAGCAGATGAGCAGTTCTTC CASSLSGGLADEQFF
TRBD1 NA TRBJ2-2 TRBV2 TGTGCCAGCAGTGGACAGGGGAGGAACACCGGGGAGCTGTTTTTT CASSGQGRNTGELFF
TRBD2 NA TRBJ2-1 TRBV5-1 TGCGCCAGCAGCTTGGCGCTAGCGGCTTACAATGAGCAGTTCTTC CASSLALAAYNEQFF
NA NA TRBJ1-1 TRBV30 TGTGCCTGGAGTGTACGGGATGAAGCTTTCTTT CAWSVRDEAFF
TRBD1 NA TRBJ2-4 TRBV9 TGTGCCAGCAGCGTGAGGGGGCAGGACAAAAACATTCAGTACTTC CASSVRGQDKNIQYF
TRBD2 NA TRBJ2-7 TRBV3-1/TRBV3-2 TGTGCCAGCAGCCAACTGCCGACTAGCGGGAGAATTTACGAGCAGTACTTC CASSQLPTSGRIYEQYF
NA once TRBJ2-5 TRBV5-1 TGCGCCAGCAGCCCACAGGCGACGGGTCAGGAGACCCAGTACTTC CASSPQATGQETQYF
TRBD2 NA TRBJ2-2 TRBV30 TGTGCCTGGAGAGGCGAGCGGGATAGGACCGGGGAGCTGTTTTTT CAWRGERDRTGELFF
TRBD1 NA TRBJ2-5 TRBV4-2 TGTGCCAGCAGCCAAGCCGGGACAGCCCAAGAGACCCAGTACTTC CASSQAGTAQETQYF
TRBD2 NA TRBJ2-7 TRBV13 TGTGCCAGCAGCCTTGGACTAGCGGGACCCCATGGAGAGCAGTACTTC CASSLGLAGPHGEQYF
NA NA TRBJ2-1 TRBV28 TGTGCCAGCAGTTTTGGGAGTAATAATGAGCAGTTCTTC CASSFGSNNEQFF